In its sample, the clone carrying this T cell receptor beta chain was seen once. CDR3 size: 17 residues. The germline V gene encodes CDR1 MDHEN and CDR2 SYDVKM. Trimming cost V 6 bases and J 5 bases; bases outside gene matches: 16. The assay was immunoSEQ multiplex PCR, and TCRdb's table has in-frame clones only and misses some. The sample contains around 2.1 million clones, 85% to 95% of which appear only once. These data are taken from a study of shared clonotypes between healthy human individuals. Whole-study context: Plates per donor: three CD4 naive, three CD4 memory, two CD8 naive, one CD8 memory.

Only CD45RO-negative cells positively selected for CCR7 counted as naive CD8 cells, so terminally differentiated effector memory CD45RA+ cells were excluded. Sequencing was carried out using naive CD8+ T cells from PBMCs. The receptor comes from a man aged 18 to 30 in good health. Some clones in this sample may be carry-over from other donors' samples. This chain links TRBV28 with TRBJ2-1; the match to TRBD1 covers 7 bases. CDR3 in amino acids: CASRPNDDRAWDNEQFF. The DNA for the CDR3 is TGTGCCAGCAGACCGAACGATGACAGGGCGTGGGACAATGAGCAGTTCTTC.